This TCR beta chain was recovered during a study of cytomegalovirus exposure and HLA in healthy donors (dated by TCRdb to the late 2010s). Context from the whole study: An earlier analysis of 587 of the donors reported approximately 300 Gb of sequence data and 117 million unique TCR beta sequences obtained from around 180 million T cells. An early release that covered around 590 HLA-typed donors contained 250 to 350 gigabases of sequencing data and approximately 85 million unique TCR sequences. Among the roughly 400 genotyped donors, approximately 76% belonged to the genetic ancestry cluster associated with self-reported Caucasian donors. The study aimed to test whether signatures of past pathogen exposure could be identified by cataloging public T cell receptors. Using immunosequencing, the study profiled T cell repertoires from roughly 650 subjects and related those repertoires to cytomegalovirus serostatus. Besides the first cohort of about 730 subjects, a separate validation cohort made up of 120 different subjects was used. To predict cytomegalovirus infection status, the study brought together high-throughput TCR immunosequencing, statistical association of individual TCRs with disease status, and machine learning. In a later analysis, previously published TCR beta repertoires from 500 to 750 donors were re-analyzed and high-resolution HLA genotyping was added so that TCR occurrence patterns could be studied. Rather than drawing on any new phenotypic data, the later analysis identified candidate immune exposures from TCR beta sequences and the way those sequences occurred across donors. An earlier analysis of fewer than 700 of the donors applied high-throughput TCR beta sequencing to assess whether each TCR beta V gene segment acted as functional or pseudogenic. Alongside the repertoire data, information on donor age, sex, ethnicity and CMV serostatus was compiled. In a later genetic analysis, genome-wide SNP genotypes for about 55% of the roughly 670 donors were used, and that subset was treated as a discovery cohort. All discovery cohort repertoires had been generated on a single sequencing platform. HLA typing covered class I and class II loci at four-digit resolution. The number of donors typed differed by locus, with roughly 620-630 for A, B, C, DRB1 and DQB1, roughly 520 for DQA1, 600 to 610 for DPA1, and around 460 for DPB1. Roughly 5 DR-DQ haplotypes were treated as single units for association and clustering because of strong linkage in the cohort. Among under 450 genotyped donors of the cohort, an average of approximately 250,000 unique TCR beta nucleotide sequences were sequenced per donor, around a sixth of them non-productive.

On the study overall, not on this receptor specifically: Correlated functional status among segregating V segments might reflect linkage disequilibrium, but an unknown experimental factor could not be ruled out. A later analysis reported that several top co-occurrence clusters appeared linked to parvovirus B19, influenza, CMV and Epstein-Barr virus. This cohort had only TCR beta chains sequenced, and the lack of alpha or paired-chain data limited which features could be detected. Strong co-occurrence of HLA alleles, especially DR and DQ, made assigning TCR associations to individual alleles difficult. The classifier was reported to diagnose cytomegalovirus status with high specificity and sensitivity in both the original and validation cohorts. In vitro tests confirmed that a few of the cytomegalovirus-associated TCR beta chains recognize cytomegalovirus antigens. Compared with the roughly 670-donor mean, donors in an Asian-associated ancestry cluster had fewer N-insertions in productive TCRs, according to a later genetic analysis. Most TCR sequences were seen in very few donors, while some public TCRs were found in many individuals. A further reported finding was that TCR beta sequences accurately predicted the HLA-A and HLA-B alleles for most subjects in the first cohort. An earlier analysis of 450 to 750 of the donors showed that most TCR beta V segments appeared in productive rearrangements either about 87% or about 30% of the time, which broadly matched IMGT annotations. A cluster of highly shared sequence variants was judged likely to represent a technical artifact of the sequencing pipeline. Because counts were too low, around 18 rarely observed V segments, including chromosome 9 orphons, were left out of the earlier analysis of a few hundred of the donors. The study gave a list of roughly 150 TCR beta chains associated with cytomegalovirus. Because HLA typing was missing for some donors at each locus, association tests included only the typed subset. A later analysis found that most CMV-associated TCR beta chains appeared HLA-restricted, with HLA associations seemingly driven largely by CMV exposure. Some IMGT-functional V segments, including TRBV6-2 and TRBV6-3, could not be distinguished by the 87-base-pair reads and were therefore excluded. For the cohort, immune exposure information was limited to CMV serostatus. Presence/absence analyses assumed roughly uniform sequencing depth across donors, an assumption that may not hold. A later analysis found that TCR association rates varied across HLA loci, with DRB1 alleles showing the most associated TCRs and HLA-C alleles the fewest. It was suggested by the authors that the approach could potentially be generalized to other disease states and immunological phenotypes. In a later genetic analysis, a missense DCLRE1C variant was associated with V-gene and J-gene trimming of TCR beta chains, and the association was replicated in an independent cohort. Compared with equally common non-associated chains, HLA-associated TCR beta chains in a later analysis were more clonally expanded and had lower generation probabilities. Specific HLA alleles were associated with 15,000 to 20,000 TCR beta sequences at a false discovery rate of 0.05 in a later analysis.

V drops 7 bases and J drops 7 bases, leaving 16 bases in between. The germline V gene (reference sequence) provides CDR1 GTSNPN and CDR2 SVGIG. Taken from cysteine to phenylalanine, the CDR3 has 13 residues. Only the CDR3 portion is preserved as DNA: 39 bases, with reading frame beginning at the first base. Libraries were built with the immunoSEQ multiplex PCR assay. For the multiplex PCR, a mixture combining 60 forward primers for TCR Vbeta segments and 13 reverse primers for TCR Jbeta segments was used. A multiplex PCR assay on genomic DNA amplified the CDR3 region of rearranged TCR beta genes. Amplified TCR beta libraries were sequenced as 87-base-pair reads on the Illumina HiSeq System. The original methods were these. Across the 500 to 750 repertoires, a later analysis counted approximately 75 million unique TCR beta chains, about 10 million of which were shared by at least two donors. Raw reads were error-corrected and collapsed into unique sequences with a nearest-neighbor algorithm that merged closely related sequences to remove PCR and sequencing errors. CDR3 sequences were aligned to IMGT reference sequences to assign V, D and J gene segments. For a sequence to be retained, a match of at least six nucleotides to both a V gene segment and a J gene segment was required. A rearrangement was called productive if the CDR3 had no stop codons and remained in frame with V and J, and every other rearrangement was called non-productive. Following IMGT convention, CDR3 was defined as the stretch from the second conserved V-encoded cysteine up to the conserved J-encoded phenylalanine. In an earlier analysis of around 600 of the donors, sequences lacking an unambiguous match to a single V gene segment were excluded. In an earlier analysis of approximately 550 of the donors, V segments were called functional above 56.7% productive rearrangements and were called segregating when the between-donor standard deviation exceeded 5%. A statistical classification framework was built for diagnosing cytomegalovirus status from the catalog of TCR beta chain sequences. In a later analysis, TCR nucleotide sequences were compared against IMGT/GENE-DB human TR gene sequences so that V and J genes could be assigned. A later analysis assigned CDR3 sequences and most-parsimonious VDJ recombination scenarios with the TCRdist pipeline. A later analysis defined each TCR beta chain by its CDR3 amino acid sequence plus V-gene family, and excluded reads lacking a unique V-gene family. As a way to deal with suspected cross-contamination and a sequencing artifact, a later analysis dropped hundreds of nucleotide sequences that were highly shared and had low generation probability. In a later analysis, a clonal expansion index was calculated for each public chain from normalized within-repertoire ranks of inferred template counts. A later analysis computed generation probabilities with a VDJ recombination model fitted to out-of-frame rearrangements, and checked the results against IGoR. A later analysis scored TCR-TCR, TCR-HLA and TCR-CMV co-occurrence with hypergeometric tests, applying a repertoire-size bias correction to TCR pairs. False discovery rates were estimated in a later analysis by permuting HLA or CMV assignments 20 times. In a later analysis, co-occurring TCRs were grouped with DBSCAN, and TCRdist sequence similarity was added when clustering was performed within HLA-allele-positive subsets. Repertoires with fewer than 30,000 or more than 120,000 public chains were left out of co-occurrence clustering, as were about five repertoires with anomalous nucleotide sharing. What TCRdb holds here is the immuneACCESS table cut down to in-frame rearrangements. Part of the clones is not present; checked against another copy, under half of the missing clones reflect an unresolved V gene, and the others are unexplained. The DNA gave D and trimming, while V, J and clone size come from that table. The sample table shows 100,000 to 150,000 clones, and about 80% are seen once. The top ten hold around 3.6% of the sample.

The cohort comprised fewer than 700 healthy bone marrow donors. At the time of sampling, all cohort members were nominally healthy, though unrecorded immune exposures were likely present. The donor tested CMV seronegative, placing the donor among the 350 to 400 seronegative members of the cohort. A peripheral blood sample was collected from each donor, and TCR beta sequencing was performed on peripheral blood mononuclear cells. Genomic DNA extraction from the blood cell samples was performed with the Qiagen DNeasy Blood Extraction Kit. Details on this clone: Its antigen remains unidentified. Base qualities are not provided; no much larger clone lies one nucleotide away.

The V and J genes are TRBV30 and TRBJ1-4; the D gene is possibly TRBD1, with 5 bases matching. Input material: PBMCs. The TCR comes from a man aged 30 to 39 in good health and CMV-seronegative. The DNA reads TGTGCCTTGCATCCCGGGGGTGGTGAAAAACTGTTTTTT. It specifies CALHPGGGEKLFF.